The 5 T cell receptor beta chains below come from one sample, sequenced in a study of blood T cell repertoires in COVID-19. This table comes from immunoSEQ multiplex PCR, and its TCRdb copy is limited to in-frame clones, with some not included. The sample lists about 200,000 clones; roughly 87% were seen once. Source material: PBMCs or T cells enriched from blood (not recorded which). The receptors come from a woman aged 30 to 39 who had recovered from COVID-19.

The V and J genes are TRBV18 and TRBJ1-5; 8 bases line up with TRBD1. The V and J ends lost 6 bases and 0 bases, in that order; junction bases with no gene match: 16. Germline-derived CDR1 and CDR2 are KGHSH and LQKENI. This CDR3 comprises 19 residues. CDR3 region: CASSPTSQGARYSNQPQHF. Here the CDR3 DNA reads TGTGCCAGCTCCCCAACGAGTCAGGGGGCGAGGTATAGCAATCAGCCCCAGCATTTT.

This clone has just a few counts. The chain links TRBV4-1 to TRBJ2-6, with 10 bases fitting TRBD1. The CDR3 consists of 20 residues. Germline-derived CDR1 and CDR2 are MGHRA and YSYEKL. Germline trimming cut 0 bases from V and 1 base from J; bases unmatched to any gene: 9. DNA for the CDR3: TGCGCCAGCAGCCAAGACAACCCGGACAGGGGGTTTTCTGGGGCCAACGTCCTGACTTTC. Translation gives CASSQDNPDRGFSGANVLTF.

The V and J genes are TRBV7-8 and TRBJ2-1; D remains unclear. The V end was cut by 1 base, the J end by 9 bases, with 13 bases between. Per the germline V gene, CDR1 is SGHVS and CDR2 is FQNEAQ. This CDR3 has 14 residues. The CDR3 region is CASSLEEDNVEQFF. CDR3 nucleotide sequence: TGTGCCAGCAGCTTAGAGGAAGACAATGTTGAGCAGTTCTTC.

This chain links TRBV19 with TRBJ2-5; tentative D call: TRBD1 (6 bases). With 6 bases removed from V and 2 bases from J, the gap between germline ends came to 13 bases. CDR1 is LNHDA and CDR2 is SQIVND in the germline V gene (reference sequence). The CDR3 has 14 residues. CDR3: CASSARQAQETQYF. The CDR3 nucleotides are TGTGCCAGTAGCGCCCGACAGGCACAAGAGACCCAGTACTTC.

The rearrangement links TRBV12-3 or TRBV12-4 to TRBJ1-2, with no clear D. This CDR3 contains 13 residues. The V and J ends lost 5 bases and 4 bases respectively, with 11 bases between them. CDR3 DNA: TGTGCCAGCAGTATACAGTTCCTCTATGGCTACACCTTC. Encoded protein: CASSIQFLYGYTF.